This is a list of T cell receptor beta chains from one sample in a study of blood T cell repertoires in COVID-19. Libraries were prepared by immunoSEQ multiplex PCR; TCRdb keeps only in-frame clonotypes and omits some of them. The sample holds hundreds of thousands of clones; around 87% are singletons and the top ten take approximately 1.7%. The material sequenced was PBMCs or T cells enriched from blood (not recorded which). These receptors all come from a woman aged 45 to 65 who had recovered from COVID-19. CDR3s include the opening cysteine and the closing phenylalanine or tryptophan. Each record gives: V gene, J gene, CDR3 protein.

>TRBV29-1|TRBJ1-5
CSVQNSNQPQHF
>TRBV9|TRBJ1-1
CASSRQAGTEAFF
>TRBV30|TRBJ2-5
CAWSGGMKTQYF
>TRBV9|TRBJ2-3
CASSVDGTAHTDTQYF
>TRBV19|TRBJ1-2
CASRRTGGDYGYTF
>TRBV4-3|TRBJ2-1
CASSQRLAGMGGNEQFF
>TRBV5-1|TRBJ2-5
CASSENQAGPETQYF
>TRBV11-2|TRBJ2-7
CASSLTRGSYEQYF
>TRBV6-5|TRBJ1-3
CASSYQQGSSGNTIYF
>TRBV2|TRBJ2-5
CASRGTSGRGETQYF
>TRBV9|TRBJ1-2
CASSGGQNYGYTF
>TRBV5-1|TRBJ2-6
CASSLTPSGANVLTF
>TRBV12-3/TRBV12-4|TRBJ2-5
CASTKGQGETQYF
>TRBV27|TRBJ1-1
CASSPGTGNTEAFF
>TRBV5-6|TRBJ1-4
CASSPGGLAGEKLFF
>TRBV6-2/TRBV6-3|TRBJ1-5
CASSYYRDSNQPQHF
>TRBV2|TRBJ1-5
CASRTEAIQPQHF
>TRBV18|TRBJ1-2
CASSPGTGGCYTF
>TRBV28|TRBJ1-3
CASSSPGNTIYF
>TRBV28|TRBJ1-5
CASSVNTGNQPQHF
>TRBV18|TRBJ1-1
CASSPGGDSLGTEAFF
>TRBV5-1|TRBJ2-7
CASRPGASGGSYEQYF
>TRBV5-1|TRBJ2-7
CASSQFGGDSYEQYF
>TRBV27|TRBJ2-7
CASSYGHSYEQYF
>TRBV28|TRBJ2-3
CASKGADSTDTQYF
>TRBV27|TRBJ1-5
CASKSGSNNQPQHF
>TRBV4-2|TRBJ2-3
CASSQDRGFRTDTQYF
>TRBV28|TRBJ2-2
CASSRSSNPRVTGELFF
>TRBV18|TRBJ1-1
CASSPATVNTEAFF
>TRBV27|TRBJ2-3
CASSKLDTDTQYF
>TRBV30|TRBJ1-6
CAWSVSGQGNSPLHF
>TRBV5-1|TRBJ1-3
CASSPDSGSGNTIYF
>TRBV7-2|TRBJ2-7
CASSFDRVGEQYF
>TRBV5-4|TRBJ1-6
CASSLDGGGNSPLHF
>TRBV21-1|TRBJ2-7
CASSNRPKLPYEQYF
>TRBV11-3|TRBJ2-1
CASSLASSYNEQFF
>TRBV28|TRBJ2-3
CASSLSSGDTQYF
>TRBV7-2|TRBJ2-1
CASKTSAGYNEQFF
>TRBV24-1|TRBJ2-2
CATSDIYGLAGGRGTGELFF
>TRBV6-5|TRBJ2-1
CASSPVTGGYEQFF
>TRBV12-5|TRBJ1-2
CASGRGGALGYTF
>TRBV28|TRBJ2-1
CASSPGGPFEQFF
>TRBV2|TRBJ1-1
CASSEQGVLAEAFF
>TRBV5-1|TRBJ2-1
CASSPVAGSNEQFF
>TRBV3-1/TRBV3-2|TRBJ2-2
CASSLPSASRGLAATGELFF
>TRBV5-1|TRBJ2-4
CASSLTSGSVKNIQYF
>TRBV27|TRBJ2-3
CASSLRGQGRSDTQYF
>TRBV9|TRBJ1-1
CASSPRGRSNTEAFF
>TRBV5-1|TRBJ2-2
CASSLRQGTTGELFF
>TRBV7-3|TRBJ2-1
CASSLGYAGVNEQFF
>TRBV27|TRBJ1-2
CASRKGQGASTYGYTF
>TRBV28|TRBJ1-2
CASSTPGLIKQGSAIGGYTF
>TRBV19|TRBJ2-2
CASSIDLGRGGVGELFF
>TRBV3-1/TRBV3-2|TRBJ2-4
CASSWTSGSPKNIQYF
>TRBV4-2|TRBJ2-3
CASSHGTLAPTDTQYF